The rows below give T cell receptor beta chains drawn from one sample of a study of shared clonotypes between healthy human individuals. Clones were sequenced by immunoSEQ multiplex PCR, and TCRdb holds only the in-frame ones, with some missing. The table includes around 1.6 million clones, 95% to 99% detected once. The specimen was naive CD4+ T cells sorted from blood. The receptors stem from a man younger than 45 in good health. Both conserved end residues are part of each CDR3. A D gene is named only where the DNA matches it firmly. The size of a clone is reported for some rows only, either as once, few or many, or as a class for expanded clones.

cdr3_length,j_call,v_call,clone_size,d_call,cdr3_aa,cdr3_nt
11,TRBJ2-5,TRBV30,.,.,CAWDGSETQYF,TGTGCCTGGGACGGTTCAGAGACCCAGTACTTC
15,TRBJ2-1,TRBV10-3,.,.,CAISGSTLQVNEQFF,TGTGCCATCAGCGGATCAACATTACAGGTTAATGAGCAGTTCTTC
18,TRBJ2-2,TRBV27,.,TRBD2,CASSSRTSGRWNTGELFF,TGTGCCAGCAGTTCGCGGACTAGCGGGAGATGGAACACCGGGGAGCTGTTTTTT
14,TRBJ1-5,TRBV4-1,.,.,CASSQVASSQPQHF,TGCGCCAGCAGCCAAGTCGCCAGCTCTCAGCCCCAGCATTTT
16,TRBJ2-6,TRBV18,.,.,CASSEQMNSGANVLTF,TGTGCCAGCTCAGAACAGATGAACTCTGGGGCCAACGTCCTGACTTTC
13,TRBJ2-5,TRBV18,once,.,CASSNSGKETQYF,TGTGCCAGCTCAAACAGCGGTAAAGAGACCCAGTACTTC
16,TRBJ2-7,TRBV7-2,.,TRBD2,CASSLSSGSWSYEQYF,TGTGCCAGCAGCTTATCGAGCGGGAGCTGGTCCTACGAGCAGTACTTC
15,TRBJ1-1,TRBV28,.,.,CASSLLERRNTEAFF,TGTGCCAGCAGTTTATTGGAAAGAAGGAACACTGAAGCTTTCTTT
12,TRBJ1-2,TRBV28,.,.,CASSLSGVGYTF,TGTGCCAGCAGTTTATCCGGGGTGGGCTACACCTTC
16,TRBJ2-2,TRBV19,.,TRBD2,CASTRPSGVNTGELFF,TGTGCCAGTACGAGGCCTAGCGGGGTTAACACCGGGGAGCTGTTTTTT
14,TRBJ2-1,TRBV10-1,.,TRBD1,CASSLGQGAGEQFF,TGCGCCAGCAGCCTTGGACAGGGGGCCGGTGAGCAGTTCTTC
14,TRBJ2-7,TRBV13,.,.,CASSRLSGAYEQYF,TGTGCCAGCAGCCGTCTTTCTGGGGCCTATGAGCAGTACTTC
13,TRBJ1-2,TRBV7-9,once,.,CASSPRQYYGYTF,TGTGCCAGCAGCCCTCGACAGTACTATGGCTACACCTTC
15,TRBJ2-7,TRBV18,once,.,CASSPRPGPGDEQYF,TGTGCCAGCTCACCACGACCAGGCCCGGGGGACGAGCAGTACTTC
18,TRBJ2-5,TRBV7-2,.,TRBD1,CASSLVGTGDLPGETQYF,TGTGCCAGCAGCTTAGTGGGGACAGGGGACCTACCGGGAGAGACCCAGTACTTC
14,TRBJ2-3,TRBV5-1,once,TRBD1,CASEQGDLTDTQYF,TGCGCCAGTGAGCAGGGGGATCTCACAGATACGCAGTATTTT
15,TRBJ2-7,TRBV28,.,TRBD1,CASSSGTVLSYEQYF,TGTGCCAGCAGTTCCGGGACAGTACTCTCCTACGAGCAGTACTTC
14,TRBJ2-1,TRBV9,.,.,CASSLRTTDNEQFF,TGTGCCAGCAGCCTCCGGACTACCGACAATGAGCAGTTCTTC
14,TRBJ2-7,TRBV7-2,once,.,CASSPFGQFYEQYF,TGTGCCAGCAGCCCCTTCGGACAGTTCTACGAGCAGTACTTC
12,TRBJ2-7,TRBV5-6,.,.,CASSLYLYEQYF,TGTGCCAGCAGCTTGTATCTCTACGAGCAGTACTTC
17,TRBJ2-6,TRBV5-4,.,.,CASSLNQGIPGANVLTF,TGTGCCAGCAGCTTAAACCAGGGGATCCCTGGGGCCAACGTCCTGACTTTC
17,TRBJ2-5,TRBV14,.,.,CASSQVSTVLSRETQYF,TGTGCCAGCAGCCAAGTTTCGACGGTACTATCGAGAGAGACCCAGTACTTC
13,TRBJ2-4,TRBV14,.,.,CASSHWDTNIQYF,TGTGCCAGCAGCCACTGGGACACCAACATTCAGTACTTC
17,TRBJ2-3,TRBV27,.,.,CASSLSILGTGTDTQYF,TGTGCCAGCAGTTTATCTATTCTCGGGACGGGCACAGATACGCAGTATTTT
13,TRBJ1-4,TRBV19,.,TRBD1,CAVLGQKNEKLFF,TGTGCCGTATTGGGACAGAAGAATGAAAAACTGTTTTTT
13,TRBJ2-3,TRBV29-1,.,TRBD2,CSVPGLASDTQYF,TGCAGCGTTCCGGGACTAGCATCAGATACGCAGTATTTT
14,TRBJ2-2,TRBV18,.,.,CASSPAAGAGELFF,TGTGCCAGCTCACCCGCTGCCGGCGCCGGGGAGCTGTTTTTT
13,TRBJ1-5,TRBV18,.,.,CASSPDPNQPQHF,TGTGCCAGCTCACCGGACCCGAATCAGCCCCAGCATTTT
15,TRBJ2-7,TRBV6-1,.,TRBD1,CASSGADRGGYEQYF,TGTGCCAGCAGTGGCGCCGACAGGGGAGGATACGAGCAGTACTTC
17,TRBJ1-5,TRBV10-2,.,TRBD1,CASSEWEGRGGNQPQHF,TGCGCCAGCAGTGAGTGGGAAGGCAGGGGGGGCAATCAGCCCCAGCATTTT
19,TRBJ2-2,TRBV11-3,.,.,CASSLGRGLESANTGELFF,TGTGCCAGCAGCTTAGGCCGTGGGCTAGAAAGCGCGAACACCGGGGAGCTGTTTTTT
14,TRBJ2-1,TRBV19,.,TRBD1,CASSQGTAYNEQFF,TGTGCCAGTAGTCAAGGGACAGCCTACAATGAGCAGTTCTTC
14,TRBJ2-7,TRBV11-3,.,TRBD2,CASSPGGVGYEQYF,TGTGCCAGCAGCCCGGGGGGGGTCGGCTACGAGCAGTACTTC
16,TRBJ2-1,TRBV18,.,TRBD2,CASSPLSSGGYNEQFF,TGTGCCAGCTCACCCCTATCTTCGGGGGGTTACAATGAGCAGTTCTTC
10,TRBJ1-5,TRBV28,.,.,CASSGQPQHF,TGTGCCAGCAGCGGTCAGCCCCAGCATTTT
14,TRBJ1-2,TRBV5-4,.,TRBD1,CASSSGQGNYGYTF,TGTGCCAGCAGCTCGGGACAGGGAAACTATGGCTACACCTTC
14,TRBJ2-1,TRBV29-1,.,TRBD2,CSVAGGRAYNEQFF,TGCAGCGTTGCTGGCGGGAGGGCCTACAATGAGCAGTTCTTC
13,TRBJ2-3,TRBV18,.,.,CASLQGLTDTQYF,TGTGCCAGCCTACAGGGTCTCACAGATACGCAGTATTTT
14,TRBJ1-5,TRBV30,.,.,CAWSRDRLNQPQHF,TGTGCCTGGAGTCGAGACAGGCTCAATCAGCCCCAGCATTTT
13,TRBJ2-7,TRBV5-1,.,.,CASSLEGPYEQYF,TGCGCCAGCAGCTTGGAGGGGCCCTACGAGCAGTACTTC
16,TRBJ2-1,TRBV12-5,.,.,CASGLVGSDRGNEQFF,TGTGCTAGTGGTTTGGTCGGATCGGACAGAGGGAATGAGCAGTTCTTC
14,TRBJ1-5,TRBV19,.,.,CAGGGPNSNQPQHF,TGTGCTGGAGGGGGGCCCAATAGCAATCAGCCCCAGCATTTT
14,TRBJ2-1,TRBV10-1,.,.,CARSGGRRGDEQFF,TGCGCCAGGTCAGGAGGGAGACGGGGCGATGAGCAGTTCTTC
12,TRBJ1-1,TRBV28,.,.,CASTTANTEAFF,TGTGCCAGCACCACAGCGAACACTGAAGCTTTCTTT
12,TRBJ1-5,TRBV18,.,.,CASSTGNQPQHF,TGTGCCAGCTCAACAGGCAATCAGCCCCAGCATTTT
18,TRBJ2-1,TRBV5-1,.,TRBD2,CASRGLAGGPPSYNEQFF,TGCGCCAGCAGAGGACTAGCGGGAGGGCCCCCTTCCTACAATGAGCAGTTCTTC
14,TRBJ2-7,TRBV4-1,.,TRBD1,CASSQLTGIGEQYF,TGCGCCAGCAGCCAACTGACAGGGATAGGCGAGCAGTACTTC
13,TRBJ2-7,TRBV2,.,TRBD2,CASRRGLPYEQYF,TGTGCCAGCAGGCGGGGACTACCCTACGAGCAGTACTTC
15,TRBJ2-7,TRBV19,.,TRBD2,CASSIRSGSSDEQYF,TGTGCCAGTAGTATACGGAGCGGGAGTTCCGACGAGCAGTACTTC
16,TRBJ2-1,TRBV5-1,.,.,CASSLDPVSSYNEQFF,TGCGCCAGCAGCTTGGATCCGGTGAGCTCCTACAATGAGCAGTTCTTC
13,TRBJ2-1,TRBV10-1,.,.,CASKERYYNEQFF,TGCGCCAGCAAAGAGCGGTACTACAATGAGCAGTTCTTC
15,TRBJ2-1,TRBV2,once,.,CASILETLAYNEQFF,TGTGCCAGCATTCTGGAGACTCTGGCCTACAATGAGCAGTTCTTC